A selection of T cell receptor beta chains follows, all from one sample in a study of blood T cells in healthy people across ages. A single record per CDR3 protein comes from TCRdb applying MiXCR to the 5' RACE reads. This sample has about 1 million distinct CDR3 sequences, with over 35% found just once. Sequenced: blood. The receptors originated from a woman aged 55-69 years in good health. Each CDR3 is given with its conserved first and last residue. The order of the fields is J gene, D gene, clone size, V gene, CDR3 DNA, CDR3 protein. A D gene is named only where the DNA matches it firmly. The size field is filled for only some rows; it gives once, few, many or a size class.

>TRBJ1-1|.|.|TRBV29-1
TGCAGCGTTGAAGATCGGGCACAGGATGAAGCTTTCTTT
CSVEDRAQDEAFF
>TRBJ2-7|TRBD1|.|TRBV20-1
TGCAGTGCTAGAGATCCGGGACAGAGTCGCTACGAGCAGTACTTC
CSARDPGQSRYEQYF
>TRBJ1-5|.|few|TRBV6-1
TGTGCCAGCAGTGAAAGAGGGGGGGCTAGCAATCAGCCCCAGCATTTT
CASSERGGASNQPQHF
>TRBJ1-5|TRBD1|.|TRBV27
TGTGCCAGCAGTTTCAGACAGGGGGATAGCAATCAGCCCCAGCATTTT
CASSFRQGDSNQPQHF
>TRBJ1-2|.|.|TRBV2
TGTGCCAGAAGATCAGGAGGCTATGGCTACACCTTC
CARRSGGYGYTF
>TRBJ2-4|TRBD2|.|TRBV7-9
TGTGCCAGCAGCTTAGCGGGACTAGCGGACCCCAAAAACATTCAGTACTTC
CASSLAGLADPKNIQYF
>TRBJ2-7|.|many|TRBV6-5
TGTGCCAGCACCCCATCTACACTCGACGAGCAGTACTTC
CASTPSTLDEQYF
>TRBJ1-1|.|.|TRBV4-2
TGTGCCAGCAGCCAAGACGGCACCGGGTGGGACACTGAAGCTTTCTTT
CASSQDGTGWDTEAFF
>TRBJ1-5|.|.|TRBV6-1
TGTGCCAGCAGTGAAGGCAGGCGACGGCCCCAGCATTTT
CASSEGRRRPQHF
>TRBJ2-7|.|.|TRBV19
TGTGCCAGTAGTTCGCTGACAGGCGGGGAGCAGTACTTC
CASSSLTGGEQYF
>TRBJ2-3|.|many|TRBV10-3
TGTGCCATCAGTCACGTTAGCACAGATACGCAGTATTTT
CAISHVSTDTQYF
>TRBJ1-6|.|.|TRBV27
TGTGCCAGCAGTTTATACCGACCAGGTCGGATTGGTGATTCACCCCTCCACTTT
CASSLYRPGRIGDSPLHF
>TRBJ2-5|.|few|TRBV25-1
TGTGCCAGCAGTGAATATGCACCTGCTGAAGAGACCCAGTACTTC
CASSEYAPAEETQYF
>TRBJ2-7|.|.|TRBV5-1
TGCGCCAGCAGCTTGGAGGCGGTAGGCTCCTACAATGAGCAGTACTTC
CASSLEAVGSYNEQYF
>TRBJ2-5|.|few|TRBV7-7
TGTGCCAGCAGCTCCCTGGACTCGCAAGAGACCCAGTACTTC
CASSSLDSQETQYF
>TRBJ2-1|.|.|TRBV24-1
TGTGCCACCAGTGACTCTATAAATGAGCAGTTCTTC
CATSDSINEQFF
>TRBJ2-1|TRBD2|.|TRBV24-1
TGTGCCACCAGTGCACGGACTAGCTCCTACAATGAGCAGTTCTTC
CATSARTSSYNEQFF
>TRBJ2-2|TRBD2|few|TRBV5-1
TGCGCCAGCAGCTTTTCTCCCACTACTAGCGGGAGGGGCACCGGGGAGCTGTTTTTT
CASSFSPTTSGRGTGELFF
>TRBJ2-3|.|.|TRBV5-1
TGCGCCAGCAGCTGGGGGGTAGATACGCAGTATTTT
CASSWGVDTQYF
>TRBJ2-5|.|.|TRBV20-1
TGCAGTGCTAGAGATCCCCAGGGGGGCCCACAAGAGACCCAGTACTTC
CSARDPQGGPQETQYF
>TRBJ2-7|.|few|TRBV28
TGTGCCAGCCACCCCGGCCAGGCGATCTACGAGCAGTACTTC
CASHPGQAIYEQYF
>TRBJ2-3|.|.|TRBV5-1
TGCACCAGCAGCTTCGGACAGGGAGGGGGCACAGATACGCAGTATTTT
CTSSFGQGGGTDTQYF
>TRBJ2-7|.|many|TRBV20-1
TGCAGTGCGAGCTTGATTGGTCCCAACTACGAGCAGTACTTC
CSASLIGPNYEQYF
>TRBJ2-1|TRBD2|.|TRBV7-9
TGTGCCAGCAGCCCTCCCCCGGGACTAGCGGGAAGCAATGAGCAGTTCTTC
CASSPPPGLAGSNEQFF
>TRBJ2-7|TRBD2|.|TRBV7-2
TGTGCCAGCAGCTTCTCCTCTAGCGGGGGGACCTACGAGCAGTACTTC
CASSFSSSGGTYEQYF
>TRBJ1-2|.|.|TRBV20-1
TGCAGTGCTCGAAAGACCGAGAACTATGGCTACACCTTC
CSARKTENYGYTF
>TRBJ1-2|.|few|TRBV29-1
TGCAGCGTTGAAGAGTCATGGGGGGGTTATGGCTACACCTTC
CSVEESWGGYGYTF
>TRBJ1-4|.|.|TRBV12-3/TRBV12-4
TGTGCCAGCAGTAAGACAGCGGTTAATGAAAAACTGTTTTTT
CASSKTAVNEKLFF
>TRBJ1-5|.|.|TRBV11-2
TGTGCCAGCAGCTTCGGTGCGGGACACAACTACAATCAGCCCCAGCATTTT
CASSFGAGHNYNQPQHF
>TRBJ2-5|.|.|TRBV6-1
TGTGCCGCCGGGGAATGGGGACTGCAAGAGACCCAGTACTTC
CAAGEWGLQETQYF
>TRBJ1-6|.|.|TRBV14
TGTGCCAGCAGCCACCCAGCGGGGCCCCTCCACTTT
CASSHPAGPLHF
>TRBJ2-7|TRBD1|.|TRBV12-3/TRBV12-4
TGTGCCAGCAGTGGGGACAGGGTAGGCGAGCAGTACTTC
CASSGDRVGEQYF
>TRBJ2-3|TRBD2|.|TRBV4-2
TGTGCCAGCAGCCCCCGGACTAGCGGGACACCCACAGATACGCAGTATTTT
CASSPRTSGTPTDTQYF
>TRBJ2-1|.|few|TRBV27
TGTGCCAGCAGCCCTCCGTTAGGCAGACCCTCCTACAATGAGCAGTTCTTC
CASSPPLGRPSYNEQFF
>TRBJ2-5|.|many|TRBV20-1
TGCAGTGCTATGGAGGAAGAGACCCAGTACTTC
CSAMEEETQYF
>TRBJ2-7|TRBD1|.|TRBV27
TGTGCCAGCCGGGGACAGGGGGACCCCTACGAGCAGTACTTC
CASRGQGDPYEQYF
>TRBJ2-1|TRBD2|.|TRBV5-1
TGCGCCAGCAGCTCAGAACTCGGGGGGGCCTCCTACAATGAGCAGTTCTTC
CASSSELGGASYNEQFF
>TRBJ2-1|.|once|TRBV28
TGTGCCAGCAGTCCGGTAGATAGGAGGGTCGCCTACAATGAGCAGTTCTTC
CASSPVDRRVAYNEQFF
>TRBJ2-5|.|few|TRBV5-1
TGCGCCAGCAGCTTGTTTGGGGGAGAGACCCAGTACTTC
CASSLFGGETQYF
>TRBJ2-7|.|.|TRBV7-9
TGTGCCAGTAGCTCACTCACAGCCAACAACTTGTACGAGCAGTACTTC
CASSSLTANNLYEQYF
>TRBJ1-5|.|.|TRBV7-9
TGTGCCAGCAGCTTTGACTCTGATAATCAGCCCCAGCATTTT
CASSFDSDNQPQHF
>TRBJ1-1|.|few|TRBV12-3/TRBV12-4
TGTGCCAGCAGTTTAGCGACGGGAAGGAACACTGAAGCTTTCTTT
CASSLATGRNTEAFF
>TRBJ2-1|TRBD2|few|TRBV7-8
TGTGCCAGCAGCGAAAGCGCGACTAGCGCCTACAATGAGCAGTTCTTC
CASSESATSAYNEQFF
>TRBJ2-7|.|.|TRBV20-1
TGCAGTGCTAGCGACCAGGGGTTCTACGAGCAGTACTTC
CSASDQGFYEQYF
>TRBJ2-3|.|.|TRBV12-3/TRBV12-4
TGTGCCAGCAGTCAGACCGCAGATACGCAGTATTTT
CASSQTADTQYF
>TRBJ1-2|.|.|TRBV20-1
TGCAGTGCTAGTGTGGCAGGGAATAACTATGGCTACACCTTC
CSASVAGNNYGYTF
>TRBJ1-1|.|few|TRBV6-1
TGTGCTTCGGACAGGAACACTGAAGCTTTCTTT
CASDRNTEAFF
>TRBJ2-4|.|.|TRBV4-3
TGCGCCAGCAGCCAAGGGCCATCCACCCTAGCCAAAAACATTCAGTACTTC
CASSQGPSTLAKNIQYF
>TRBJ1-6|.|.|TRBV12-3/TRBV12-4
TGTGCCACCGCGGGGCACAGTTATAATTCACCCCTCCACTTT
CATAGHSYNSPLHF
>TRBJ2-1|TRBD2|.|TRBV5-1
TGCGCCAGCAGCCCGGGACTAGCGGGATCATTGGAGCAGTTCTTC
CASSPGLAGSLEQFF
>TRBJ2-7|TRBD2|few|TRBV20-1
TGCAGTGCCCGGGTTGCTAGCGGACCCTACGAGCAGTACTTC
CSARVASGPYEQYF
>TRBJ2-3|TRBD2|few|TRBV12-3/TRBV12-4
TGTGCCAGCAATATAGCGGGAGGCACAGATACGCAGTATTTT
CASNIAGGTDTQYF
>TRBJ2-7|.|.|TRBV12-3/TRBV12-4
TGTGCCAGTAAGGGGGAGGGCCTCGAGCAGTACTTC
CASKGEGLEQYF
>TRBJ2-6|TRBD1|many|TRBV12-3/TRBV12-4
TGTGCCAGCAGACCCGGGACAGAGGGTAGGGTCCTGACTTTC
CASRPGTEGRVLTF
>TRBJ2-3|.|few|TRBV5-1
TGCGCCAGCCGGGATCTGCGAGGGGGGAGCACAGATACGCAGTATTTT
CASRDLRGGSTDTQYF